This T cell receptor (beta chain) was sequenced during a study of shared clonotypes between healthy human individuals. The V gene lost 1 base and the J gene lost 0 bases, with 7 bases spanning the gap. The CDR3 spans 15 residues. Germline V gives CDR1 SGHRS, CDR2 YFSETQ. In regard to this clone: Other nucleotide sequences in the sample specify the same CDR3.

Sequenced by immunoSEQ multiplex PCR; TCRdb stores in-frame clones only, minus some. The sample yields some 2.4 million clones, 90% to 95% seen once. The specimen was naive CD4+ T cells from PBMCs. Specified subset: CD45RA+ positively selected. The rearrangement links TRBV5-1 to TRBJ1-4, with no clear D. The receptor comes from a man aged 18 to 29 in good health. Some clones in this sample may be carry-over from other donors' samples. The CDR3 protein is CASSLNSATNEKLFF. The DNA for the CDR3 is TGCGCCAGCAGCTTGAACAGTGCAACTAATGAAAAACTGTTTTTT.